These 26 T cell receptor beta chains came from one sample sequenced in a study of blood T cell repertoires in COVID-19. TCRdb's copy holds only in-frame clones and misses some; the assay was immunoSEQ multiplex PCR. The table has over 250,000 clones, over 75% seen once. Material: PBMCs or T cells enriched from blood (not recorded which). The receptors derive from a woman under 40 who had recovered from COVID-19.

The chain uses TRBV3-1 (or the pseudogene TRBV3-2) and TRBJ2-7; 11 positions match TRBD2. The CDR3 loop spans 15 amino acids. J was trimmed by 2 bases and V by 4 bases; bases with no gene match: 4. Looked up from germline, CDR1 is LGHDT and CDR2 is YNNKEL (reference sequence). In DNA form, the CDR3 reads TGTGCCAGCAGCCGATTAGCGGGGGGGCCCTACGAGCAGTACTTC. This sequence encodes CASSRLAGGPYEQYF.

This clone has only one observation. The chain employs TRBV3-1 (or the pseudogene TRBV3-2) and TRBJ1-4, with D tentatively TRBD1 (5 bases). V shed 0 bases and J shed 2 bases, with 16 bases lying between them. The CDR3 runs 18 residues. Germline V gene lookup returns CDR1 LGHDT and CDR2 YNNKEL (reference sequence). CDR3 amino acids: CASSQDHPRESTNEKLFF. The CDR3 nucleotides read TGTGCCAGCAGCCAAGATCATCCCAGGGAAAGCACTAATGAAAAACTGTTTTTT.

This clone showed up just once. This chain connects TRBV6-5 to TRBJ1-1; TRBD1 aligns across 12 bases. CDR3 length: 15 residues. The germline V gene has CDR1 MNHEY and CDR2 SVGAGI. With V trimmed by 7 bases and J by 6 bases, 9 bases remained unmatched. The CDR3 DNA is TGTGCCAGCAACCGGGACAGGGGGCTATTGGCTGAAGCTTTCTTT. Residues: CASNRDRGLLAEAFF.

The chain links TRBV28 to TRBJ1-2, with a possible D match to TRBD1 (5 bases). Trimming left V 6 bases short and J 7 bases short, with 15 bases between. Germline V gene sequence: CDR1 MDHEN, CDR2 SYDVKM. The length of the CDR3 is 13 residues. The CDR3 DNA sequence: TGTGCCAGCAGCCCGTTGGGGCTTTTTGGCTACACCTTC. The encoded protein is CASSPLGLFGYTF.

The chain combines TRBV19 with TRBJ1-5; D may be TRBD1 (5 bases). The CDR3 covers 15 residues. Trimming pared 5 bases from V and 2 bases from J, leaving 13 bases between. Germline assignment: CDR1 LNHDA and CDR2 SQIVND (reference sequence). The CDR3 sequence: CASSSSRVGNQPQHF. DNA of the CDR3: TGTGCCAGTAGTTCCTCCAGGGTTGGCAATCAGCCCCAGCATTTT.

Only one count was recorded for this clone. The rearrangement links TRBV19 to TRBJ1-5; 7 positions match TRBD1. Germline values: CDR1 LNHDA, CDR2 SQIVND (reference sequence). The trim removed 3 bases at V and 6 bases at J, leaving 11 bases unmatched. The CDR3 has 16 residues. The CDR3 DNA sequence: TGTGCCAGTAGTATCGCCGGACAGGTTTCTCGTCAGCCCCAGCATTTT. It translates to CASSIAGQVSRQPQHF. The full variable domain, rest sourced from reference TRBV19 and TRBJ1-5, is DGGITQSPKYLFRKEGQNVTLSCEQNLNHDAMYWYRQDPGQGLRLIYYSQIVNDFQKGDIAEGYSVSREKKESFPLTVTSAQKNPTAFYLCASSIAGQVSRQPQHFGDGTRLSIL.

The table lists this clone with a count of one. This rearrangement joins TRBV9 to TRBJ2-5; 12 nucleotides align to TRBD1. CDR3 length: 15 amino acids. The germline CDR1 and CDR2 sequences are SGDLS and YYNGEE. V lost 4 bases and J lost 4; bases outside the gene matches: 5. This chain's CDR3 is CASSIGTGGRETQYF. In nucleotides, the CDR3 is TGTGCCAGCAGCATCGGGACAGGGGGCCGAGAGACCCAGTACTTC.

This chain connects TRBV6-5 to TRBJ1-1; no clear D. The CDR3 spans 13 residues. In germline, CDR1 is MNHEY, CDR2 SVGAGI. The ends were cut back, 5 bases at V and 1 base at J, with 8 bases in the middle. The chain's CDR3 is CASSPPQNTEAFF. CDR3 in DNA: TGTGCCAGCAGTCCCCCCCAGAACACTGAAGCTTTCTTT.

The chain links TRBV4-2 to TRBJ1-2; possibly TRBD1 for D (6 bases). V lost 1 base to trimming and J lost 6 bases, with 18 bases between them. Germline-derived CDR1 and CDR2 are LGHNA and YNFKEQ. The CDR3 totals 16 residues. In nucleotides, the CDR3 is TGTGCCAGCAGCCAAGTCGGGATGAACAGGGAGAATGGCTACACCTTC. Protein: CASSQVGMNRENGYTF.

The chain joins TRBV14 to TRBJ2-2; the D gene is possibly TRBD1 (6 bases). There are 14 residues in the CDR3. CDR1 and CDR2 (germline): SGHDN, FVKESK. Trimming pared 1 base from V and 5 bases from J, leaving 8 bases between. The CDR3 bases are TGTGCCAGCAGCCAAGCAGGGGTTACCGGGGAGCTGTTTTTT. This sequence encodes CASSQAGVTGELFF.

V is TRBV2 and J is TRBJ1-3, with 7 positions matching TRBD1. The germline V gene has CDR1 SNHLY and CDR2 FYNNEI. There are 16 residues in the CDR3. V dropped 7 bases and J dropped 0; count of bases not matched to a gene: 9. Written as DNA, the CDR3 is TGTGCCAGCACGATGGCCGGGACAGACTCTGGAAACACCATATATTTT. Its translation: CASTMAGTDSGNTIYF.

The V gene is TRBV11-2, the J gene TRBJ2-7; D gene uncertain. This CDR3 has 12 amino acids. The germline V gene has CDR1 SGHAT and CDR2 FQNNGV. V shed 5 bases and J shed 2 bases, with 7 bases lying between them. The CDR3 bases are TGTGCCAGCAGCCTAAACCCCTACGAGCAGTACTTC. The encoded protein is CASSLNPYEQYF. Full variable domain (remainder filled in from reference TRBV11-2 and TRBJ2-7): EAGVAQSPRYKIIEKRQSVAFWCNPISGHATLYWYQQILGQGPKLLIQFQNNGVVDDSQLPKDRFSAERLKGVDSTLKIQPAKLEDSAVYLCASSLNPYEQYFGPGTRLTVT.

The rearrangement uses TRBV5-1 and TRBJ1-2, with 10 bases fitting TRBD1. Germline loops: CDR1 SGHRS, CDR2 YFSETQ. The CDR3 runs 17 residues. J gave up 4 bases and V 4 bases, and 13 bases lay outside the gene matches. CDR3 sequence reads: CASSLTPDRGVSYGYTF. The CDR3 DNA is TGCGCCAGCAGCCTCACCCCGGACAGGGGGGTTTCCTATGGCTACACCTTC.

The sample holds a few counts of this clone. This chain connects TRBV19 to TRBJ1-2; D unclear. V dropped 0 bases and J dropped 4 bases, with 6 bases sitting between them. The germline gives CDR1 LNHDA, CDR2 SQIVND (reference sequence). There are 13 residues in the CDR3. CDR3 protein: CASSIDRSYGYTF. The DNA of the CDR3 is TGTGCCAGTAGTATAGACAGGTCCTATGGCTACACCTTC.

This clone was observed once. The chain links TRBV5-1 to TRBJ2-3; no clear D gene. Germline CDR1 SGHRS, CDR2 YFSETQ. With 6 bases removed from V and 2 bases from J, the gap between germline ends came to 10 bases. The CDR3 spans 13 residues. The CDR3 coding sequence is TGCGCCAGCAATGACTTATTCACAGATACGCAGTATTTT. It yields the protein CASNDLFTDTQYF.

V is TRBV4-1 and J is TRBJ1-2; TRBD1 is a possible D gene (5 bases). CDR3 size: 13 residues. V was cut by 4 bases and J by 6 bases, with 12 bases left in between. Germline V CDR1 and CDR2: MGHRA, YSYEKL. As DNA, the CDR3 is TGCGCCAGCAGCCCCCAGGGCAGGGATGGCTACACCTTC. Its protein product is CASSPQGRDGYTF.

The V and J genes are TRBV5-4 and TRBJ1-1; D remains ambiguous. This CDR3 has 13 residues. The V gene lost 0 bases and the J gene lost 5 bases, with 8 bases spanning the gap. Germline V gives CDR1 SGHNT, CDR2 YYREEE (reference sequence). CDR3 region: CASSLGGETEAFF. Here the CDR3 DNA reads TGTGCCAGCAGCTTGGGAGGAGAAACTGAAGCTTTCTTT.

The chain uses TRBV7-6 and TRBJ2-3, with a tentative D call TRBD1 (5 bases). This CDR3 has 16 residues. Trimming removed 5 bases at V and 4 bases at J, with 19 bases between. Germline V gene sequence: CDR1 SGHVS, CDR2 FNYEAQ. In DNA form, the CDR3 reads TGTGCCAGCAGCCTGGGCCAGGGTGGCCACCCAGATACGCAGTATTTT. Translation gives CASSLGQGGHPDTQYF.

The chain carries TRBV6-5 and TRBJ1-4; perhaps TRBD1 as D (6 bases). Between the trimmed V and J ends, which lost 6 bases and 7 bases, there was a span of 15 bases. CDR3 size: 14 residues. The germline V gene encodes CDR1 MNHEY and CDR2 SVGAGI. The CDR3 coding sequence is TGTGCCAGCAGCACCGACATAGGGGGTGAAAAACTGTTTTTT. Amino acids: CASSTDIGGEKLFF.

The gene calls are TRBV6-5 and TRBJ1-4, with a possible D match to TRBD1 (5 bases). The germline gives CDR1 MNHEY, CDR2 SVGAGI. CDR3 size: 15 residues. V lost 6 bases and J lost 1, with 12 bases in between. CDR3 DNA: TGTGCCAGCAGGGCTTTAGGACAAACTAATGAAAAACTGTTTTTT. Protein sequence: CASRALGQTNEKLFF.

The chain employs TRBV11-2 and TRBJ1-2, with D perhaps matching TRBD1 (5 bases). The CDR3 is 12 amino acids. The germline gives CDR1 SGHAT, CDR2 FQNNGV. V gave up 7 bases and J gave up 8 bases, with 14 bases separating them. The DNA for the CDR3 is TGTGCCAGCACCCAGGGTTTAGGCGGCTACACCTTC. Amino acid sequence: CASTQGLGGYTF. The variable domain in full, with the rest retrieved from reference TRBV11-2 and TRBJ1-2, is EAGVAQSPRYKIIEKRQSVAFWCNPISGHATLYWYQQILGQGPKLLIQFQNNGVVDDSQLPKDRFSAERLKGVDSTLKIQPAKLEDSAVYLCASTQGLGGYTFGSGTRLTVV.

The DNA for the CDR3 is TGTGCCAGCAGCGCGGGGGGCACTGAAGCTTTCTTT. It yields the protein CASSAGGTEAFF. The chain employs TRBV9 and TRBJ1-1; TRBD1 might be the D (5 bases). Trimming cost V 3 bases and J 4 bases, with 7 bases left between them. Germline lookup yields CDR1 SGDLS and CDR2 YYNGEE. The CDR3 contains 12 residues.

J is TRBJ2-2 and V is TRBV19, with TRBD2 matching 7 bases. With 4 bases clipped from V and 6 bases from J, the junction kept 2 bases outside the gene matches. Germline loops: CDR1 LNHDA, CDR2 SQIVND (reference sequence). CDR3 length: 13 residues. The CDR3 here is CASSSRGAGELFF. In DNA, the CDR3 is TGTGCCAGTAGTAGCCGGGGGGCCGGGGAGCTGTTTTTT.

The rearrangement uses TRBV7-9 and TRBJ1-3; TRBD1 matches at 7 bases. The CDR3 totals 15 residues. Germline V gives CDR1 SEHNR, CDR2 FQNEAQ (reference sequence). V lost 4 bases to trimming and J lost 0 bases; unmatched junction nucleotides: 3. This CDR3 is CASSWGTVSGNTIYF. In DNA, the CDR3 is TGTGCCAGCAGCTGGGGGACAGTCTCTGGAAACACCATATATTTT.

The chain's CDR3 is CASSFRTPQVVSSGANVLTF. In DNA, the CDR3 is TGTGCCAGCAGTTTCCGAACCCCACAGGTCGTTTCTTCTGGGGCCAACGTCCTGACTTTC. The V and J genes are TRBV27 and TRBJ2-6, with D perhaps TRBD1 (5 bases). CDR3 length: 20 residues. CDR1 and CDR2 from the germline V gene are MNHEY and SMNVEV (reference sequence). V was clipped by 3 bases and J by 1 base, with 22 bases between them.

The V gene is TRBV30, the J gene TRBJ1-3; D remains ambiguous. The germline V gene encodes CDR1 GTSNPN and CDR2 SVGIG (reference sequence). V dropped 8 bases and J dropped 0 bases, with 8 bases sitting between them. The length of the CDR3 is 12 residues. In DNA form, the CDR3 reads TGTGCCCTGCGGGCCTCTGGAAACACCATATATTTT. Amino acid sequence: CALRASGNTIYF. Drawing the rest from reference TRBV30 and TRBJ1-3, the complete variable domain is SQTIHQWPATLVQPVGSPLSLECTVEGTSNPNLYWYRQAAGRGLQLLFYSVGIGQISSEVPQNLSASRPQDRQFILSSKKLLLSDSGFYLCALRASGNTIYFGEGSWLTVV.